The 5 T cell receptor beta chains given below trace back to one sample, sequenced in a study of blood T cell repertoires in COVID-19. Data came from immunoSEQ multiplex PCR; TCRdb stores just in-frame clones and leaves some out. The table has approximately 65,000 clones, approximately 80% seen once. The material sequenced was peripheral blood. The receptor set was obtained from a man aged 55 to 70 with acute or convalescent COVID-19.

This chain joins TRBV5-6 and TRBJ2-3, with 8 bases matching TRBD1. Germline trimming cut 4 bases from V and 10 bases from J; bases unmatched to any gene: 8. The CDR3 totals 13 residues. Germline V gives CDR1 SGHDT, CDR2 YYEEEE. The DNA of the CDR3 is TGTGCCAGCAGCCCAAAGGACAGGGTCGCGCAGTATTTT. It specifies CASSPKDRVAQYF.

V is TRBV6-1 and J is TRBJ2-3; D might be TRBD2 (7 bases). Germline assignment: CDR1 MNHNS and CDR2 SASEGT. The V end was cut by 4 bases, the J end by 4 bases, with 18 bases between. The CDR3 is made up of 16 amino acids. In DNA, the CDR3 is TGTGCCAGCAGTGCCACAGGGTGGGGGGGTTCAGATACGCAGTATTTT. Residues: CASSATGWGGSDTQYF.

The rearrangement links TRBV5-1 to TRBJ2-7; 7 bases line up with TRBD2. The length of the CDR3 is 15 residues. The V segment lost 0 bases and the J segment 3 bases; nucleotides outside the gene matches: 6. Germline V CDR1 and CDR2: SGHRS, YFSETQ. The CDR3, as DNA: TGCGCCAGCAGCTTGGATCGGACTAGGGGCTACGAGCAGTACTTC. The encoded protein is CASSLDRTRGYEQYF.

This chain links TRBV27 with TRBJ1-4, with 11 bases aligning to TRBD1. Germline-derived CDR1 and CDR2 are MNHEY and SMNVEV (reference sequence). CDR3 length: 14 amino acids. V was clipped by 5 bases and J by 8 bases; unmatched bases: 4. Here the CDR3 reads CASSADRGQEKLFF. CDR3 DNA: TGTGCCAGCAGTGCGGACAGGGGGCAAGAAAAACTGTTTTTT. The full variable domain, completed using reference TRBV27 and TRBJ1-4, is EAQVTQNPRYLITVTGKKLTVTCSQNMNHEYMSWYRQDPGLGLRQIYYSMNVEVTDKGDVPEGYKVSRKEKRNFPLILESPSPNQTSLYFCASSADRGQEKLFFGSGTQLSVL.

This clone was picked up a small number of times. This chain connects TRBV5-1 to TRBJ2-7; D possibly corresponds to TRBD1 (5 bases). The V end lost 2 bases, the J end lost 6 bases, and 18 bases lay between the germline ends. Germline V gene data show CDR1 as SGHRS and CDR2 as YFSETQ. This CDR3 contains 15 residues. The CDR3 coding sequence is TGCGCCAGCAGCTTATCCCAGGGTGCAATACGCGAGCAGTACTTC. It is translated as CASSLSQGAIREQYF. The entire variable domain, with the rest obtained from reference TRBV5-1 and TRBJ2-7, is as follows: KAGVTQTPRYLIKTRGQQVTLSCSPISGHRSVSWYQQTPGQGLQFLFEYFSETQRNKGNFPGRFSGRQFSNSRSEMNVSTLELGDSALYLCASSLSQGAIREQYFGPGTRLTVT.